This T cell receptor beta chain was sequenced during a study of T cell changes during pregnancy in multiple sclerosis. Measured with immunoSEQ multiplex PCR; TCRdb has only the in-frame clones, and not every one. This table holds some 77,000 clones, approximately 92% found once. The CDR3 totals 12 residues. From germline, CDR1 is SGDLS and CDR2 YYNGEE. V was pared by 0 bases and J by 4 bases, with 3 bases between. The sequencing used CD4+ T cells from peripheral blood mononuclear cells, collected before pregnancy. The TCR was taken from a female donor with multiple sclerosis, enrolled in a pregnancy study. The chain carries TRBV9 and TRBJ2-3; D is unresolved. CDR3 region: CASSVGPDTQYF. The DNA of the CDR3 is TGTGCCAGCAGCGTAGGGCCAGATACGCAGTATTTT. Looking up the rest from reference TRBV9 and TRBJ2-3 gives the full variable domain: DSGVTQTPKHLITATGQRVTLRCSPRSGDLSVYWYQQSLDQGLQFLIQYYNGEERAKGNILERFSAQQFPDLHSELNLSSLELGDSALYFCASSVGPDTQYFGPGTRLTVL.